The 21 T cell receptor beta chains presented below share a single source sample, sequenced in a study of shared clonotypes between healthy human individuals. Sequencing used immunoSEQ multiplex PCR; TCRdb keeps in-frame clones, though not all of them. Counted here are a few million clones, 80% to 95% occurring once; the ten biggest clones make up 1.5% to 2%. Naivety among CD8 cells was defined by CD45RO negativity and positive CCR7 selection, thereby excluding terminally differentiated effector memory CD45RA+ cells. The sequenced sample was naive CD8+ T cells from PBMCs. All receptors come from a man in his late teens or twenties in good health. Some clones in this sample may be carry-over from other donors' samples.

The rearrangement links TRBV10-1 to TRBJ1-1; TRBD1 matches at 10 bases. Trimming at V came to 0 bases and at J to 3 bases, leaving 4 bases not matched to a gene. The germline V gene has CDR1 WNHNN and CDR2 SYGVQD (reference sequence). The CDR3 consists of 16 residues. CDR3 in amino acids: CASSESPGQGDTEAFF. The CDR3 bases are TGCGCCAGCAGTGAGTCTCCAGGACAGGGGGACACTGAAGCTTTCTTT.

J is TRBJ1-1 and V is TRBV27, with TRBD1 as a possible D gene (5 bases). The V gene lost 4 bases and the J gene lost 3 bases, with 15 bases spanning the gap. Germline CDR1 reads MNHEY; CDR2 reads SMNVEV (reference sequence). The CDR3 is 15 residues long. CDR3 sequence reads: CASSSYPGSHTEAFF. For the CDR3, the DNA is TGTGCCAGCAGTTCATACCCAGGGTCCCACACTGAAGCTTTCTTT.

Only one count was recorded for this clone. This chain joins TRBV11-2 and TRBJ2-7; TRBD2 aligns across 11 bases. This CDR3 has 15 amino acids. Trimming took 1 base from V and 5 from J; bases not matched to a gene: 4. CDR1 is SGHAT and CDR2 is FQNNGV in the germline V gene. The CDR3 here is CASSLGVTSGNEQYF. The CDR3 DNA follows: TGTGCCAGCAGCTTAGGGGTGACTAGCGGGAACGAGCAGTACTTC.

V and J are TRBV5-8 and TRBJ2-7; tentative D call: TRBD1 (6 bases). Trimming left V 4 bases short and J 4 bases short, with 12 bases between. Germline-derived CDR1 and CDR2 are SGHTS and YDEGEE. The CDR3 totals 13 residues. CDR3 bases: TGTGCCAGCAGCCCCGGGACAAATTACGAGCAGTACTTC. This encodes CASSPGTNYEQYF.

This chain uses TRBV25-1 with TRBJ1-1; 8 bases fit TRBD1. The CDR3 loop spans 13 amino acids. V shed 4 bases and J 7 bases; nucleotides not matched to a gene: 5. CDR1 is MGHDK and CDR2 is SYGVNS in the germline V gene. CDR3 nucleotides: TGTGCCAGCAGTGTACAGGGGGAGGTTGAAGCTTTCTTT. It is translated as CASSVQGEVEAFF. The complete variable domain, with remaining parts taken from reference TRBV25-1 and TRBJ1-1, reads EADIYQTPRYLVIGTGKKITLECSQTMGHDKMYWYQQDPGMELHLIHYSYGVNSTEKGDLSSESTVSRIRTEHFPLTLESARPSHTSQYLCASSVQGEVEAFFGQGTRLTVV.

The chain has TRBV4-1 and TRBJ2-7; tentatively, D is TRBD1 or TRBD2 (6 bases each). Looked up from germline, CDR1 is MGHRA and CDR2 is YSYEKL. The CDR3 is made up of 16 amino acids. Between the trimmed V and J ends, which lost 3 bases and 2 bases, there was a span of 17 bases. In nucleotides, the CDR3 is TGCGCCAGCAGCCAGGCGGGACACCCAACCCCCTACGAGCAGTACTTC. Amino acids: CASSQAGHPTPYEQYF.

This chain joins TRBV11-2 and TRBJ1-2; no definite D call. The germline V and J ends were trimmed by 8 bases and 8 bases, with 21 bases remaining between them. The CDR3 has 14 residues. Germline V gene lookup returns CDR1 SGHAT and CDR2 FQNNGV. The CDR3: CASGTPVGAEGYTF. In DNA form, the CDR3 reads TGTGCCAGCGGCACGCCGGTAGGCGCCGAGGGCTACACCTTC.

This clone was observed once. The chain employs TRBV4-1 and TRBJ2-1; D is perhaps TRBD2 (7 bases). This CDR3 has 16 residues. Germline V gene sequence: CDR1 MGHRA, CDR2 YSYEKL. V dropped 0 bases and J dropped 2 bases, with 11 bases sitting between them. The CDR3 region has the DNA TGCGCCAGCAGCCAAGAATGGGGGGGCGCCTACAATGAGCAGTTCTTC. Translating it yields CASSQEWGGAYNEQFF.

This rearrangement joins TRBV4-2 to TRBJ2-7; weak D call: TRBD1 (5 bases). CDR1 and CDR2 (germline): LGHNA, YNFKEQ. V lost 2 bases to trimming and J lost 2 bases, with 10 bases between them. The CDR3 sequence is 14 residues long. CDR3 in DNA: TGTGCCAGCAGCCAAAATGGACATCCCTACGAGCAGTACTTC. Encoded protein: CASSQNGHPYEQYF.

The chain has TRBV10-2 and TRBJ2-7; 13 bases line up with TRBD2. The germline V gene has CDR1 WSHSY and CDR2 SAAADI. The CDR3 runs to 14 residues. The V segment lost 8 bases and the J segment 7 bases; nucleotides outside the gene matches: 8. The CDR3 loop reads CASEGLAGVEEQYF. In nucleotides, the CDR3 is TGCGCCAGCGAAGGACTAGCGGGAGTTGAAGAGCAGTACTTC.

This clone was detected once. The DNA for the CDR3 is TGTGCCAGCAGAAACGCCCCAGGGAGGAGCTACGAGCAGTACTTC. Translation gives CASRNAPGRSYEQYF. The rearrangement joins TRBV28 to TRBJ2-7; possible D gene TRBD2, 6 bases. The germline V gene has CDR1 MDHEN and CDR2 SYDVKM. This CDR3 is built from 15 residues. Trimming cost V 6 bases and J 3 bases, with 18 bases left between them.

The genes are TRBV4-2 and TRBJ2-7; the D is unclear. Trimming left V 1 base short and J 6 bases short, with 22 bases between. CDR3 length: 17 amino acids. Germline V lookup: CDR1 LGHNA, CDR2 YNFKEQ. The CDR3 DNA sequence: TGTGCCAGCAGCCAAGCTGAAGGCGTCGGTCTGAGCGCCGAGCAGTACTTC. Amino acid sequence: CASSQAEGVGLSAEQYF.

This CDR3 is CASSGRTDNYEQYF. Here the CDR3 DNA reads TGTGCCAGCAGCGGCCGGACAGATAACTACGAGCAGTACTTC. The chain joins TRBV9 to TRBJ2-7; a possible D gene is TRBD1 (6 bases). Trimming took off 3 bases at V and 3 bases at J, with 13 bases between the two ends. Germline V gene sequence: CDR1 SGDLS, CDR2 YYNGEE. There are 14 residues in the CDR3.

The CDR3: CASSYSGGLALYEQYF. In DNA form, the CDR3 reads TGTGCCAGCAGTTACTCCGGGGGACTAGCTCTGTACGAGCAGTACTTC. This chain links TRBV6-5 with TRBJ2-7, with 9 nucleotides matching TRBD2. The ends lost 0 bases at V and 4 bases at J; junction bases unmatched: 7. Germline CDR1 reads MNHEY; CDR2 reads SVGAGI. CDR3 size: 16 residues.

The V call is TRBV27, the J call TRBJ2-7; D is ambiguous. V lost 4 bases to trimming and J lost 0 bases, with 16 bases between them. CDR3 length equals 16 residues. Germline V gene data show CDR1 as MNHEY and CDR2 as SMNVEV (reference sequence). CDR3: CASSSPGPLFSYEQYF. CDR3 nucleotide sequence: TGTGCCAGCAGTTCTCCGGGTCCTCTCTTCTCCTACGAGCAGTACTTC.

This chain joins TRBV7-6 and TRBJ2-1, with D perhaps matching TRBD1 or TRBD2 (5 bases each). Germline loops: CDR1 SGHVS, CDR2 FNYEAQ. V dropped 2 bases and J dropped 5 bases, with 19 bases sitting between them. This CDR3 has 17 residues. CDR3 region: CASSLKTGTRPNNEQFF. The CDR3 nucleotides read TGTGCCAGCAGCTTAAAGACCGGGACCCGGCCCAACAATGAGCAGTTCTTC.

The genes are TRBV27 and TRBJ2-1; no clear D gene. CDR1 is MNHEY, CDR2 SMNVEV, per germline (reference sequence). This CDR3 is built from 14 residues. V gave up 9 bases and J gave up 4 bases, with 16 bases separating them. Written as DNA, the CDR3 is TGTGCCAGTGGCCCTCAACGAGTTTACAATGAGCAGTTCTTC. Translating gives CASGPQRVYNEQFF.

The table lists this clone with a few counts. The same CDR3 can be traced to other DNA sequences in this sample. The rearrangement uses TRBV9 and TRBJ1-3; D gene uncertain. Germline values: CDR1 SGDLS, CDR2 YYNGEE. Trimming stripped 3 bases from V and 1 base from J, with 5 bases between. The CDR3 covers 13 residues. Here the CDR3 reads CASSAYSGNTIYF. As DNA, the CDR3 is TGTGCCAGCAGCGCGTATTCTGGAAACACCATATATTTT.

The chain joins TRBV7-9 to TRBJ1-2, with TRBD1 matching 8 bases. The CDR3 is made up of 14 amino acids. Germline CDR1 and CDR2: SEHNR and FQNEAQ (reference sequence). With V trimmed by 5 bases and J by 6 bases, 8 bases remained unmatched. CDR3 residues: CASSQETGVDGYTF. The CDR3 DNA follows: TGTGCCAGCAGCCAGGAGACAGGGGTTGATGGCTACACCTTC. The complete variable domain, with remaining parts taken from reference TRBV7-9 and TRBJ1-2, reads DTGVSQNPRHKITKRGQNVTFRCDPISEHNRLYWYRQTLGQGPEFLTYFQNEAQLEKSRLLSDRFSAERPKGSFSTLEIQRTEQGDSAMYLCASSQETGVDGYTFGSGTRLTVV.

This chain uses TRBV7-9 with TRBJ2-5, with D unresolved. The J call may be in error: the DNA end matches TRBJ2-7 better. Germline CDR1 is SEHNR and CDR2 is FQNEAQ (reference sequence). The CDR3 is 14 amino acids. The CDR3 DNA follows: TGTGCCAGCAGCCCGTACAATCCGCCCTACGAGCAGTACTTC. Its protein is CASSPYNPPYEQYF.

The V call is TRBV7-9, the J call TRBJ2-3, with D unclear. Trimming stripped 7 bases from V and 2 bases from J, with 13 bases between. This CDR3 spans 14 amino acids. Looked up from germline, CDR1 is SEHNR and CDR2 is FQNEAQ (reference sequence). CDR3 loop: CASTQLVSTDTQYF. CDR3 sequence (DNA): TGTGCCAGCACCCAACTCGTGTCCACAGATACGCAGTATTTT.